The clone carrying this TCR beta chain was seen many times. MiXCR was run by TCRdb on the 5' RACE reads, yielding one entry per CDR3 protein. This repertoire shows some 46,000 distinct CDR3 sequences, approximately 8.5% found once; its top ten account for just under 15%. This sample stems from a study of early T cells in non-severe SARS-CoV-2 infection. CDR1 and CDR2 (germline): SEHNR, FQNEAQ (reference sequence). This CDR3 is 16 amino acids long. Trimming shortened V by 4 bases and J by 0 bases, and 13 bases separated the two germline ends. The V gene is TRBV7-9, the J gene TRBJ2-4; the D gene is possibly TRBD2 (5 bases). The specimen was whole blood. The clonotype comes from an adult who was a healthcare worker with PCR-confirmed SARS-CoV-2 infection or an uninfected control (not recorded which). The CDR3 loop reads CASSSSWRIAKNIQYF. In nucleotides, the CDR3 is TGTGCCAGCAGCTCTAGCTGGAGAATAGCCAAAAACATTCAGTACTTC.